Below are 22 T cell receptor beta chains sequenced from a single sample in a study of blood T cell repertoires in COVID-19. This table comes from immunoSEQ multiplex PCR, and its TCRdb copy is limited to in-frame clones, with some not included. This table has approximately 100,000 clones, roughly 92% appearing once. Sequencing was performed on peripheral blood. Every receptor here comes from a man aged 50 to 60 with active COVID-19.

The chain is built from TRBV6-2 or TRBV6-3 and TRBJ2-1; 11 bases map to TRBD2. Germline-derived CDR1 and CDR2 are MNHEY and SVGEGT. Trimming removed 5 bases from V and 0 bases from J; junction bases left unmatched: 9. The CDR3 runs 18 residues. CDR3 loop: CASSPGTSGFSSYNEQFF. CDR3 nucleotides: TGTGCCAGCAGTCCCGGGACTAGCGGATTTAGCTCCTACAATGAGCAGTTCTTC.

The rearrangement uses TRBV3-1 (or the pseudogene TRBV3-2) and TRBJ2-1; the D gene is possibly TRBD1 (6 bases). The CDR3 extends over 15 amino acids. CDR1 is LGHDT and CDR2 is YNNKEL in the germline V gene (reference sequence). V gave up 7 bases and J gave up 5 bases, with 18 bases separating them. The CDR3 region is CASTPGQFLNNEQFF. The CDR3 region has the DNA TGTGCCAGCACCCCAGGACAGTTCCTAAACAATGAGCAGTTCTTC.

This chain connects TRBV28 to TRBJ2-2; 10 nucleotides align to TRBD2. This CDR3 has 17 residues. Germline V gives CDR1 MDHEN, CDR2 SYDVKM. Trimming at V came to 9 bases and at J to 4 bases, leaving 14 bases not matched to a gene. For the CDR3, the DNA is TGTGCCAGTGGGAATCAGGGGACTAGCGCCTTCACCGGGGAGCTGTTTTTT. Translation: CASGNQGTSAFTGELFF.

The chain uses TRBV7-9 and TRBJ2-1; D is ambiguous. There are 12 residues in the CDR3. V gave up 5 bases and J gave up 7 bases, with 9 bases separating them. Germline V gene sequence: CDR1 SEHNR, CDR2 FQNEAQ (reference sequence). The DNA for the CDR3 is TGTGCCAGCAGCCCGCCTACGAATGAGCAGTTCTTC. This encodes CASSPPTNEQFF.

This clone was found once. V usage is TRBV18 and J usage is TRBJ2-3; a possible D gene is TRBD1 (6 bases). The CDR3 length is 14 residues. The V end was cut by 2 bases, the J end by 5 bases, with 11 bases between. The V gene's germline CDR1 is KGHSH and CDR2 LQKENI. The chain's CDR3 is CASSPDRTGDTQYF. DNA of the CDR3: TGTGCCAGCTCACCAGACAGGACCGGAGATACGCAGTATTTT.

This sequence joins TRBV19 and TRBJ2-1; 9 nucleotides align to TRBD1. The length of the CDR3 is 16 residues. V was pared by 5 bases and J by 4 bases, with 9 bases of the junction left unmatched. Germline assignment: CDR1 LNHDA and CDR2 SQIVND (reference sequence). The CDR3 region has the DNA TGTGCCAGTAGTGTGGACAGGGGAAATTATTACAATGAGCAGTTCTTC. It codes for CASSVDRGNYYNEQFF.

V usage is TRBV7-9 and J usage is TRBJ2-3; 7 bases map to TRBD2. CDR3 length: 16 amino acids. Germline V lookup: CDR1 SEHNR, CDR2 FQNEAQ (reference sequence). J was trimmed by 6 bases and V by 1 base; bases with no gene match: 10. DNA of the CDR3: TGTGCCAGCAGCTTAGACGGCGGGAGTTCATCCGATACGCAGTATTTT. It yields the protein CASSLDGGSSSDTQYF.

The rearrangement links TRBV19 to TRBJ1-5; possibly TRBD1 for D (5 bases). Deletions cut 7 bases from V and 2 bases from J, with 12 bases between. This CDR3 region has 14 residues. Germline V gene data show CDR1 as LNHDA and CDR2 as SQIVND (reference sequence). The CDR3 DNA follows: TGTGCCAGTAAAAGGGGATTTGGCAATCAGCCCCAGCATTTT. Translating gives CASKRGFGNQPQHF.

The CDR3 region has the DNA TGCGCCAGCTGGGACAGGGAGGGAGGCGGGGAGCTGTTTTTT. It yields the protein CASWDREGGGELFF. V gene TRBV10-2 combines with J gene TRBJ2-2; 9 bases are shared with TRBD1. The V gene's germline CDR1 is WSHSY and CDR2 SAAADI. CDR3 length: 14 residues. Losses at the gene ends were 8 bases for V and 7 bases for J; bases not matched to a gene: 8.

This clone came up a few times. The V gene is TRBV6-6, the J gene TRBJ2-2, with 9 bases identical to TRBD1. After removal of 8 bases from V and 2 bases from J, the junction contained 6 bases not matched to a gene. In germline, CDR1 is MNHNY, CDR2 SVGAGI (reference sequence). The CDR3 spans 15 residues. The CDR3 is CASFAGQGNTGELFF. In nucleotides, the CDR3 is TGTGCCAGCTTCGCGGGACAGGGAAACACCGGGGAGCTGTTTTTT.

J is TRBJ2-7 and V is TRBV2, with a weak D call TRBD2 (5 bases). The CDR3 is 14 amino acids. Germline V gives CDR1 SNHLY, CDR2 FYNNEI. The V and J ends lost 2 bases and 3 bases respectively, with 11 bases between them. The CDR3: CASSESDGGYEQYF. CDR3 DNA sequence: TGTGCCAGCAGTGAAAGTGACGGAGGCTACGAGCAGTACTTC.

For the CDR3, the DNA is TGTGCCAGCAGTTTAGATCAGGGATCACCCCTCCACTTT. It codes for CASSLDQGSPLHF. The chain carries TRBV27 and TRBJ1-6; D may be TRBD1 (5 bases). V lost 2 bases and J 10 bases, leaving 9 bases between the germline ends. The germline gives CDR1 MNHEY, CDR2 SMNVEV (reference sequence). CDR3 length: 13 amino acids.

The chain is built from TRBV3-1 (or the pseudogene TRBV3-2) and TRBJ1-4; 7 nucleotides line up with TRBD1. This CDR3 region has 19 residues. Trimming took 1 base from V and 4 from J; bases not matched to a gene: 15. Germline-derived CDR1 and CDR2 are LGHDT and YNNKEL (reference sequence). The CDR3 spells CASSQVGTGPGQFNEKLFF. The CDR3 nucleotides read TGTGCCAGCAGCCAAGTGGGAACAGGACCGGGACAGTTTAATGAAAAACTGTTTTTT.

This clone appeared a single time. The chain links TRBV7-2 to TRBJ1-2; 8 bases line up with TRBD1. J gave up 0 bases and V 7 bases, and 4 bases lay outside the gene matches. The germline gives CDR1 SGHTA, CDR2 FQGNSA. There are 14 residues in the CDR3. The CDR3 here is CASTLDRANYGYTF. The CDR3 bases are TGTGCCAGCACCTTGGACAGGGCTAACTATGGCTACACCTTC.

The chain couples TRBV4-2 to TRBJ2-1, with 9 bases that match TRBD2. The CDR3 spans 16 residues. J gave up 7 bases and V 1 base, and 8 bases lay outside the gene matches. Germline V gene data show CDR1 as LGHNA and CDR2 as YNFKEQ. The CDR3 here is CASSQGGGRARNEQFF. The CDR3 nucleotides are TGTGCCAGCAGCCAAGGGGGCGGGAGGGCCCGGAATGAGCAGTTCTTC.

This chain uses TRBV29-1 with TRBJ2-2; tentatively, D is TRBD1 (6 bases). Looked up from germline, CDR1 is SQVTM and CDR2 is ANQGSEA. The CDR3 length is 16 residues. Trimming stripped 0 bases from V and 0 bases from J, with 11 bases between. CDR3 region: CSVEDPRDTNTGELFF. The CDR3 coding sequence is TGCAGCGTTGAAGATCCTAGGGACACGAACACCGGGGAGCTGTTTTTT.

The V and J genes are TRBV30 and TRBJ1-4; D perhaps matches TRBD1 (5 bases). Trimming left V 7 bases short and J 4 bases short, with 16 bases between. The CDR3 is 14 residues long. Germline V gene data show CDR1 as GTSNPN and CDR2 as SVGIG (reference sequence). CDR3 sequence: CASSGVLLNEKLFF. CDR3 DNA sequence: TGTGCCTCTTCGGGGGTCCTCCTTAATGAAAAACTGTTTTTT.

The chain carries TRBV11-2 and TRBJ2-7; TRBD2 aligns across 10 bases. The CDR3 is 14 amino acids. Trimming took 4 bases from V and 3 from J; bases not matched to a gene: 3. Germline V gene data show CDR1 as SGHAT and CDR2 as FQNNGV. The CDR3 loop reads CASSSSGGRYEQYF. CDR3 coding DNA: TGTGCCAGCAGCTCTAGCGGGGGCCGCTACGAGCAGTACTTC.

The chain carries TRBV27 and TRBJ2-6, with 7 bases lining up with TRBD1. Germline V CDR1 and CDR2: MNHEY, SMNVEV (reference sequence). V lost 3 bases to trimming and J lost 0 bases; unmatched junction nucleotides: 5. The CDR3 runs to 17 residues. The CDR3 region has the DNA TGTGCCAGCAGTTTCCACAGGGGTGCCTCTGGGGCCAACGTCCTGACTTTC. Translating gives CASSFHRGASGANVLTF. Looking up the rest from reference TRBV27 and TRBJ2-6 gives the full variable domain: EAQVTQNPRYLITVTGKKLTVTCSQNMNHEYMSWYRQDPGLGLRQIYYSMNVEVTDKGDVPEGYKVSRKEKRNFPLILESPSPNQTSLYFCASSFHRGASGANVLTFGAGSRLTVL.

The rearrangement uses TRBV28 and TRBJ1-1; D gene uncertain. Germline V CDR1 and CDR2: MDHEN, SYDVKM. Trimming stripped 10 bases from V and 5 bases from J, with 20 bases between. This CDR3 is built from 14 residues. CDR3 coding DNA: TGTGCCACCCTTCTCCTATCGAGAGGTACTGAAGCTTTCTTT. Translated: CATLLLSRGTEAFF.

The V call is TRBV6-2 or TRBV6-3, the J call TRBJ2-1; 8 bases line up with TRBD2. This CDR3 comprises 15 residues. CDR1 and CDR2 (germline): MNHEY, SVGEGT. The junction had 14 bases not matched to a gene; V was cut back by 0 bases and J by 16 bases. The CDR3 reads CASSYSTGTGTSPFF. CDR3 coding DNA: TGTGCCAGCAGTTACTCGACTGGGACCGGGACTAGTCCTTTCTTC.

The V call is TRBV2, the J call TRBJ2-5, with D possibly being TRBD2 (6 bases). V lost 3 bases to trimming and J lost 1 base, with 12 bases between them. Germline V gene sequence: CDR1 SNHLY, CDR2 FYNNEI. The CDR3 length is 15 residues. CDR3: CASSEGGKGQETQYF. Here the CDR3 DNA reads TGTGCCAGCAGTGAGGGCGGGAAGGGCCAAGAGACCCAGTACTTC.